The T cell receptor beta chain described here comes from a study of T cells in tuberculosis. The germline V gene has CDR1 MDHEN and CDR2 SYDVKM. Trimming took off 4 bases at V and 5 bases at J, with 17 bases between the two ends. CDR3 length equals 15 residues. TCRdb's copy holds only in-frame clones and misses some; the assay was immunoSEQ multiplex PCR. Among 20,000 to 25,000 clones listed, over 75% were seen once. Documented time point: new active TB diagnosis, blood taken before or within 7 days of starting treatment. The receptor comes from an adult with tuberculosis. The chain employs TRBV28 and TRBJ1-2; possible D gene TRBD1, 5 bases. Sequenced here: PBMCs, sampled at tuberculosis diagnosis. CDR3 coding DNA: TGTGCCAGCAGTTCTCAGCCCCAGGGTCTATATGGCTACACCTTC. Its protein is CASSSQPQGLYGYTF.